One and the same sample provided the 22 T cell receptor beta chains below, sequenced in a study of cytomegalovirus exposure and HLA in healthy donors. PCR was performed using 60 Vbeta and 13 Jbeta primers. The method was immunoSEQ multiplex PCR; TCRdb's version includes in-frame clones alone and lacks a portion of them. The profile shows roughly 97,000 clones, roughly 73% of them singletons. Specimen: PBMCs. These receptors originate from a man aged 40-49 years in good health and CMV-seronegative.

The genes are TRBV7-2 and TRBJ2-7; D unclear. V lost 2 bases and J 3 bases, leaving 11 bases between the germline ends. This CDR3 has 14 residues. Germline V gives CDR1 SGHTA, CDR2 FQGNSA. CDR3 coding DNA: TGTGCCAGCAGCTTATTGAGTCGCTACTACGAGCAGTACTTC. It codes for CASSLLSRYYEQYF.

The chain is built from TRBV18 and TRBJ2-2; weak D call: TRBD1 (5 bases). In germline, CDR1 is KGHSH, CDR2 LQKENI. There are 16 residues in the CDR3. Trimming pared 4 bases from V and 1 base from J, leaving 13 bases between. In DNA form, the CDR3 reads TGTGCCAGCTCACGAAGCTCAGGGCGGAACACCGGGGAGCTGTTTTTT. Encoded protein: CASSRSSGRNTGELFF.

This sequence joins TRBV5-1 and TRBJ2-1; no clear D. Germline CDR1 is SGHRS and CDR2 is YFSETQ. V shed 5 bases and J shed 6 bases, with 15 bases lying between them. The CDR3 sequence is 14 residues long. CDR3 sequence reads: CASSMAAPLNEQFF. DNA for the CDR3: TGCGCCAGCAGTATGGCGGCTCCTCTCAATGAGCAGTTCTTC.

This clone came up a few times. J is TRBJ2-5 and V is TRBV9; D might be TRBD2 (5 bases). Trimming removed 0 bases from V and 4 bases from J, with 7 bases in between. CDR3 length: 13 amino acids. Germline V gene lookup returns CDR1 SGDLS and CDR2 YYNGEE. The CDR3 here is CASSVEAGETQYF. The CDR3 DNA reads TGTGCCAGCAGCGTAGAGGCGGGAGAGACCCAGTACTTC.

The rearrangement links TRBV7-8 to TRBJ2-7; D perhaps matches TRBD2 (5 bases). Germline assignment: CDR1 SGHVS and CDR2 FQNEAQ. V lost 1 base to trimming and J lost 3 bases, with 22 bases between them. This CDR3 spans 18 amino acids. The CDR3 sequence is CASSLGRSSVSRNYEQYF. The DNA of the CDR3 is TGTGCCAGCAGCTTAGGTCGAAGTAGCGTCAGCAGAAACTACGAGCAGTACTTC. Looking up the rest from reference TRBV7-8 and TRBJ2-7 gives the full variable domain: GAGVSQSPRYKVAKRGQDVALRCDPISGHVSLFWYQQALGQGPEFLTYFQNEAQLDKSGLPSDRFFAERPEGSVSTLKIQRTQQEDSAVYLCASSLGRSSVSRNYEQYFGPGTRLTVT.

This rearrangement joins TRBV4-2 to TRBJ2-3, with TRBD2 identical over 13 bases. Per the germline V gene, CDR1 is LGHNA and CDR2 is YNFKEQ. The V gene end was trimmed by 1 base and the J gene end by 2 bases; junction bases not matched to a gene: 3. The CDR3 is 17 amino acids. CDR3 sequence: CASSQGGLAGTTDTQYF. CDR3 DNA sequence: TGTGCCAGCAGCCAAGGGGGACTAGCGGGGACCACAGATACGCAGTATTTT.

V gene TRBV13 combines with J gene TRBJ1-4; 11 nucleotides match TRBD1. CDR3 size: 15 residues. Germline CDR1 PRHDT, CDR2 FYEKMQ (reference sequence). V lost 2 bases to trimming and J lost 8 bases; unmatched junction nucleotides: 4. This CDR3 is CASSLYGTGGEKLFF. CDR3 DNA: TGTGCCAGCAGCTTATACGGGACAGGGGGGGAAAAACTGTTTTTT.

V gene TRBV7-8 combines with J gene TRBJ1-2; D may be TRBD1 (6 bases). CDR1 and CDR2 from the germline V gene are SGHVS and FQNEAQ. This CDR3 is 13 amino acids long. Trimming removed 4 bases from V and 2 bases from J, with 8 bases in between. CDR3 sequence reads: CASSWDTNYGYTF. CDR3 DNA sequence: TGTGCCAGCAGCTGGGACACAAACTATGGCTACACCTTC.

V is TRBV9 and J is TRBJ1-2; D is unclear. Looked up from germline, CDR1 is SGDLS and CDR2 is YYNGEE. The CDR3 covers 15 residues. Trimming pared 0 bases from V and 8 bases from J, leaving 17 bases between. CDR3 sequence (DNA): TGTGCCAGCAGCGTAGTACCAGTTCCCATAAAGGGCTACACCTTC. It encodes CASSVVPVPIKGYTF. Full variable domain (remainder filled in from reference TRBV9 and TRBJ1-2): DSGVTQTPKHLITATGQRVTLRCSPRSGDLSVYWYQQSLDQGLQFLIQYYNGEERAKGNILERFSAQQFPDLHSELNLSSLELGDSALYFCASSVVPVPIKGYTFGSGTRLTVV.

The chain carries TRBV7-9 and TRBJ1-1; D call uncertain. This CDR3 contains 15 residues. Germline-derived CDR1 and CDR2 are SEHNR and FQNEAQ (reference sequence). Trimming removed 5 bases from V and 1 base from J, with 14 bases in between. In nucleotides, the CDR3 is TGTGCCAGCAGCCCAAGACTAGGGCGGAACACTGAAGCTTTCTTT. The encoded protein is CASSPRLGRNTEAFF.

V and J are TRBV5-1 and TRBJ1-1; TRBD1 is a possible D gene (6 bases). This CDR3 spans 14 amino acids. The germline V and J ends were trimmed by 5 bases and 0 bases, with 11 bases remaining between them. Germline CDR1 SGHRS, CDR2 YFSETQ. The CDR3 coding sequence is TGCGCCAGCAGGGGGGCGGCCATGAACACTGAAGCTTTCTTT. Protein product: CASRGAAMNTEAFF.

The gene calls are TRBV6-1 and TRBJ2-2, with D possibly matching TRBD1 (5 bases). Germline CDR1 reads MNHNS; CDR2 reads SASEGT. This CDR3 has 15 residues. V lost 4 bases to trimming and J lost 1 base, with 10 bases between them. The CDR3 region has the DNA TGTGCCAGCAGTGCTGACAGCCGGAACACCGGGGAGCTGTTTTTT. Translated: CASSADSRNTGELFF.

The chain joins TRBV9 to TRBJ2-2; 8 bases are a match to TRBD1. This CDR3 has 16 residues. The V gene end was trimmed by 4 bases and the J gene end by 6 bases; junction bases not matched to a gene: 11. Per germline, CDR1 SGDLS and CDR2 YYNGEE. The CDR3 nucleotides are TGTGCCAGCAGCACCACTGGACAGGGTGCAGCCGGGGAGCTGTTTTTT. This sequence encodes CASSTTGQGAAGELFF.

The CDR3 DNA reads as TGTGCCAGCAGCTCCCCAACGACAGGGGTGTGGGAAGGGGGGACCCAGTACTTC. Its protein product is CASSSPTTGVWEGGTQYF. The chain has TRBV7-6 and TRBJ2-5, with 8 bases aligning to TRBD1. J gave up 7 bases and V 4 bases, and 20 bases lay outside the gene matches. CDR3 length: 18 amino acids. Germline lookup yields CDR1 SGHVS and CDR2 FNYEAQ.

The sample holds a few counts of this clone. The genes are TRBV7-9 and TRBJ2-5; the match to TRBD1 covers 9 bases. The end of the DNA fits TRBJ2-7 better, so the J call may be wrong. The CDR3 contains 14 residues. Germline CDR1 SEHNR, CDR2 FQNEAQ (reference sequence). CDR3 sequence (DNA): TGTGCCAGCAGCCTAGGGGGGACAGGGATCGAGCAGTACTTC. Translated, it gives CASSLGGTGIEQYF.

The chain recombines TRBV6-5 with TRBJ1-2; D not certain. This CDR3 has 16 residues. The germline gives CDR1 MNHEY, CDR2 SVGAGI. V lost 2 bases to trimming and J lost 0 bases, with 13 bases between them. The CDR3 nucleotides read TGTGCCAGCAGTTACGTGTGGGCCCCAGCTAACTATGGCTACACCTTC. Residues: CASSYVWAPANYGYTF.

The rearrangement joins TRBV6-1 to TRBJ1-1; no firm D call. The length of the CDR3 is 15 residues. Germline V CDR1 and CDR2: MNHNS, SASEGT. With 4 bases removed from V and 0 bases from J, the gap between germline ends came to 12 bases. The CDR3 DNA is TGTGCCAGCAGTGCGGAGTGGCGTCTGAACACTGAAGCTTTCTTT. This encodes CASSAEWRLNTEAFF.

A word on this clone: Other DNA variants within this sample encode the same CDR3. The V call is TRBV2, the J call TRBJ2-7; TRBD1 matches at 10 bases. V shed 5 bases and J 4 bases; nucleotides not matched to a gene: 2. Looked up from germline, CDR1 is SNHLY and CDR2 is FYNNEI. CDR3 length: 13 amino acids. The CDR3 protein is CASSRDRGYEQYF. DNA for the CDR3: TGTGCCAGCAGTAGGGACAGGGGTTACGAGCAGTACTTC. Using reference TRBV2 and TRBJ2-7 for the parts outside the CDR3, the full variable domain is EPEVTQTPSHQVTQMGQEVILRCVPISNHLYFYWYRQILGQKVEFLVSFYNNEISEKSEIFDDQFSVERPDGSNFTLKIRSTKLEDSAMYFCASSRDRGYEQYFGPGTRLTVT.

V is TRBV5-4 and J is TRBJ1-2; 8 bases are a match to TRBD1. The CDR3 is 14 amino acids. The germline V gene encodes CDR1 SGHNT and CDR2 YYREEE (reference sequence). V shed 5 bases, J shed 3 bases, and the junction held 6 bases outside the gene matches. The CDR3 DNA reads TGTGCCAGCAGGGAAATGGGACAGGACTATGGCTACACCTTC. Residues: CASREMGQDYGYTF.

This chain joins TRBV15 and TRBJ1-5; D ambiguous. Germline-derived CDR1 and CDR2 are LNHNV and YYDKDF (reference sequence). The CDR3 is 13 residues long. V lost 3 bases and J lost 4, with 7 bases in between. For the CDR3, the DNA is TGTGCCACCAGCAGTAGGGAGAATCAGCCCCAGCATTTT. Translation: CATSSRENQPQHF.

This clone was observed a few times. The chain links TRBV4-1 to TRBJ1-1, with 7 positions matching TRBD1. This CDR3 has 16 residues. The V gene's germline CDR1 is MGHRA and CDR2 YSYEKL. Trimming at V came to 2 bases and at J to 0 bases, leaving 6 bases not matched to a gene. The chain's CDR3 is CASSQRGTEMNTEAFF. CDR3 nucleotide sequence: TGCGCCAGCAGCCAAAGGGGGACAGAAATGAACACTGAAGCTTTCTTT.

The rearrangement links TRBV7-2 to TRBJ2-2; TRBD1 aligns across 7 bases. The CDR3 is made up of 14 amino acids. The junction had 2 bases not matched to a gene; V was cut back by 2 bases and J by 5 bases. The V gene's germline CDR1 is SGHTA and CDR2 FQGNSA. The CDR3, as DNA: TGTGCCAGCAGCTTAATCAGGGGGACCGGGGAGCTGTTTTTT. Its translation is CASSLIRGTGELFF. The full variable domain, completed using reference TRBV7-2 and TRBJ2-2, is GAGVSQSPSNKVTEKGKDVELRCDPISGHTALYWYRQSLGQGLEFLIYFQGNSAPDKSGLPSDRFSAERTGGSVSTLTIQRTQQEDSAVYLCASSLIRGTGELFFGEGSRLTVL.